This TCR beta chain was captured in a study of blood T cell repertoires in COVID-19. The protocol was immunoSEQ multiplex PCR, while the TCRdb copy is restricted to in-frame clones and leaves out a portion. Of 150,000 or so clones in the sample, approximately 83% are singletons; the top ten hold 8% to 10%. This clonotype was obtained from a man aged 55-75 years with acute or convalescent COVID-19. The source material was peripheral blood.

CDR3 in DNA: TGTGCCAGCAGCCCCGGGACTAGCGGGAGAAATTTGGCGGTCTACGAGCAGTACTTC. Translation gives CASSPGTSGRNLAVYEQYF. This chain connects TRBV11-2 to TRBJ2-7; 14 nucleotides align to TRBD2. V shed 5 bases and J 3 bases; nucleotides not matched to a gene: 15. The length of the CDR3 is 19 residues. The germline V gene encodes CDR1 SGHAT and CDR2 FQNNGV. The full variable domain, completed using reference TRBV11-2 and TRBJ2-7, is EAGVAQSPRYKIIEKRQSVAFWCNPISGHATLYWYQQILGQGPKLLIQFQNNGVVDDSQLPKDRFSAERLKGVDSTLKIQPAKLEDSAVYLCASSPGTSGRNLAVYEQYFGPGTRLTVT.